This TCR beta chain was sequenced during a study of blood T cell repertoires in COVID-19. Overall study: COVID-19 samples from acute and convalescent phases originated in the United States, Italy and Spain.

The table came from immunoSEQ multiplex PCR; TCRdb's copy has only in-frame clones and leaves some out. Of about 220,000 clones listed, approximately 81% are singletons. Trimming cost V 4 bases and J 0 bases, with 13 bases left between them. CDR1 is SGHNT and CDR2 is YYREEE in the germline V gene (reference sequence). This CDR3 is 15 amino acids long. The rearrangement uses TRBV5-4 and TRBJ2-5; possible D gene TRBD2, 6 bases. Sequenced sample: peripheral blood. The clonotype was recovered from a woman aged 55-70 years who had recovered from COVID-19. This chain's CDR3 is CASSDKAGYQETQYF. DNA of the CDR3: TGTGCCAGCAGCGACAAGGCGGGGTACCAAGAGACCCAGTACTTC.